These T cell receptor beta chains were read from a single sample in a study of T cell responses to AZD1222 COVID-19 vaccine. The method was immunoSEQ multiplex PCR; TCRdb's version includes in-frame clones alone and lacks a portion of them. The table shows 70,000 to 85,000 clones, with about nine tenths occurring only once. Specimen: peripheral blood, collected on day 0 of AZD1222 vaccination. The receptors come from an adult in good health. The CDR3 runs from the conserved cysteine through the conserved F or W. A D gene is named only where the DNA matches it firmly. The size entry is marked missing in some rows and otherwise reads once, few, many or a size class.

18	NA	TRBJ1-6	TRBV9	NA	CASKGGGPWEDYNSPLHF	TGTGCCAGCAAGGGAGGAGGGCCTTGGGAAGACTATAATTCACCCCTCCACTTT
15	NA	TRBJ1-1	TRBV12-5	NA	CASGFAAPRDTRAFF	TGTGCTAGTGGTTTTGCCGCCCCCCGGGACACCCGAGCTTTCTTT
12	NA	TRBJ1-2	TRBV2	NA	CASSDISYGYTF	TGTGCCAGCAGTGATATATCCTATGGCTACACCTTC
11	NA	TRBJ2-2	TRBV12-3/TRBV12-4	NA	CASSFPGELFF	TGTGCCAGCAGTTTCCCCGGGGAGCTGTTTTTT
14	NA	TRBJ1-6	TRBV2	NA	CASSEGRPNSPLHF	TGTGCCAGCAGTGAGGGGCGCCCAAATTCACCCCTCCACTTT
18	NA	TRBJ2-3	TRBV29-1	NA	CSVEAQGRKGHSTDTQYF	TGCAGCGTTGAAGCCCAGGGGAGGAAGGGCCACTCCACAGATACGCAGTATTTT
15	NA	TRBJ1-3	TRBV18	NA	CASSPAGLSGNTIYF	TGTGCCAGCTCACCGGCGGGACTCTCTGGAAACACCATATATTTT
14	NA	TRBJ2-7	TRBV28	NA	CASSAPTVSYEQYF	TGTGCCAGCAGTGCACCGACAGTTTCCTACGAGCAGTACTTC
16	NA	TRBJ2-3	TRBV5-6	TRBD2	CASSLLGSGSTDTQYF	TGTGCCAGCAGCTTGTTGGGTAGCGGGAGCACAGATACGCAGTATTTT
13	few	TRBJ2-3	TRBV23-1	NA	CASSLGGSDTQYF	TGCGCCAGCAGTCTCGGCGGGTCAGATACGCAGTATTTT
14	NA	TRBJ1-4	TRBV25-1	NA	CASSYTGTNEKLFF	TGTGCTAGCAGTTACACCGGGACTAATGAAAAACTGTTTTTT
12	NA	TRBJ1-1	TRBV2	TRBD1	CASKPGGTEAFF	TGTGCCAGCAAACCAGGGGGCACTGAAGCTTTCTTT
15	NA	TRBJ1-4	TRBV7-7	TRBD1	CASSRTGGLDEKLFF	TGTGCCAGCAGCCGAACAGGGGGTCTGGATGAAAAACTGTTTTTT
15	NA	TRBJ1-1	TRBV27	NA	CASSFRTGGMTEAFF	TGTGCCAGCAGTTTCCGGACGGGGGGGATGACTGAAGCTTTCTTT
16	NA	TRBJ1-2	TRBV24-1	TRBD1	CATSDNRDRGRDGYTF	TGTGCCACCAGTGATAACCGGGACAGGGGGCGCGATGGCTACACCTTC
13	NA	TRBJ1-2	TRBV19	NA	CASRDTLEDGYTF	TGTGCCAGTCGGGACACTTTGGAGGATGGCTACACCTTC
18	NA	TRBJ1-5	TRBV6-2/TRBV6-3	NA	CASSYSPRGVARDQPQHF	TGTGCCAGCAGTTACTCCCCTCGGGGAGTTGCCAGGGATCAGCCCCAGCATTTT
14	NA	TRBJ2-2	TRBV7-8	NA	CASIVTGNTGELFF	TGTGCCAGCATAGTGACAGGAAACACCGGGGAGCTGTTTTTT
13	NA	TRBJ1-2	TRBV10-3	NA	CAIRGDHSGGYTF	TGTGCCATCAGGGGGGATCACTCCGGTGGCTACACCTTC
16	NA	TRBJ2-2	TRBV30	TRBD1	CAWRVTGGAYPGELFF	TGTGCCTGGAGGGTGACAGGGGGCGCTTATCCCGGGGAGCTGTTTTTT
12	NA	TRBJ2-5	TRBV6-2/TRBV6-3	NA	CASSPGQETQYF	TGTGCCAGCAGTCCGGGACAAGAGACCCAGTACTTC
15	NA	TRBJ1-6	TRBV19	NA	CASSIAAEENSPLHF	TGTGCCAGTAGTATAGCAGCAGAGGAGAATTCACCCCTCCACTTT
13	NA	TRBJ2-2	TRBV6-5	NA	CASTRRGSGELFF	TGTGCCAGCACCCGCCGGGGGTCCGGGGAGCTGTTTTTT
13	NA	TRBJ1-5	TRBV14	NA	CASSRAPNQPQHF	TGTGCCAGCAGCCGGGCCCCCAATCAGCCCCAGCATTTT
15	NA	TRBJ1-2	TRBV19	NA	CASTGGLRANYGYTF	TGTGCCAGTACCGGGGGACTGAGAGCTAACTATGGCTACACCTTC
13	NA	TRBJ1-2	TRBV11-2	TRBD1	CASSPGTGRGYTF	TGTGCCAGCAGCCCGGGGACAGGCCGTGGCTACACCTTC
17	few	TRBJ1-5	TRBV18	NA	CASSKDRLGISNQPQHF	TGTGCCAGCTCTAAGGACCGGCTGGGGATTAGCAATCAGCCCCAGCATTTT
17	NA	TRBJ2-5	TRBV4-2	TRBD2	CASSPSGVAGGQETQYF	TGTGCCAGCAGCCCAAGTGGTGTAGCGGGGGGTCAAGAGACCCAGTACTTC
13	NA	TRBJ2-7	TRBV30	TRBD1	CAWVGTGSYEQYF	TGTGCCTGGGTCGGGACAGGGTCCTACGAGCAGTACTTC
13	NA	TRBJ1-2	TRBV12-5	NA	CASGWAPADGYTF	TGTGCTAGTGGTTGGGCTCCAGCGGATGGCTACACCTTC
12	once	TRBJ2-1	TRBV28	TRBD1	CASRTGGNEQFF	TGTGCCAGCAGGACAGGGGGCAATGAGCAGTTCTTC
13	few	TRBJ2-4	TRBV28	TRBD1	CASTQGQANIQYF	TGTGCCAGCACCCAGGGACAGGCAAACATTCAGTACTTC
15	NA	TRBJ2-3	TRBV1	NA	CTSFKGLAGADTQYF	TGCACCAGCTTCAAGGGACTAGCGGGAGCAGATACGCAGTATTTT
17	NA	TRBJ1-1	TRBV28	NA	CASGTSWGTGMNTEAFF	TGTGCCAGCGGCACGAGTTGGGGAACCGGTATGAACACTGAAGCTTTCTTT
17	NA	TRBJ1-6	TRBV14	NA	CASSQEEGVKRNSPLHF	TGTGCCAGCAGCCAAGAAGAGGGGGTAAAACGTAATTCACCCCTCCACTTT
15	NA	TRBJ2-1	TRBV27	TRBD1	CASKSGQGVYNEQFF	TGTGCCAGCAAGTCCGGACAGGGAGTGTACAATGAGCAGTTCTTC
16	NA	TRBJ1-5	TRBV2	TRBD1	CASSEFKGASNQPQHF	TGTGCCAGCAGTGAATTTAAGGGGGCGAGCAATCAGCCCCAGCATTTT
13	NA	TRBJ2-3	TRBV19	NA	CASSIDSADTQYF	TGTGCCAGTAGTATAGATTCTGCAGATACGCAGTATTTT
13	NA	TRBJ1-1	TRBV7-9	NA	CASSLDWGTEAFF	TGTGCCAGCAGCTTAGACTGGGGGACTGAAGCTTTCTTT
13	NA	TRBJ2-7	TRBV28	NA	CASSRGKQYEQYF	TGTGCCAGCTCCCGAGGAAAGCAGTACGAGCAGTACTTC
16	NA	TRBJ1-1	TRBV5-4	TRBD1	CASRPQTGDMNTEAFF	TGTGCCAGCAGACCGCAGACAGGGGATATGAACACTGAAGCTTTCTTT
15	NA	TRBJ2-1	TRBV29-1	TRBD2	CSVRSGGSSYNEQFF	TGCAGCGTCCGCTCGGGGGGGAGCTCCTACAATGAGCAGTTCTTC
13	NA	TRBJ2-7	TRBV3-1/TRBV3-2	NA	CASSQDPGYEQYF	TGTGCCAGCAGCCAAGATCCCGGGTACGAGCAGTACTTC
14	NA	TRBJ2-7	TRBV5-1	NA	CASNLSPASYEQYF	TGCGCCAGCAACCTATCCCCAGCGAGCTACGAGCAGTACTTC
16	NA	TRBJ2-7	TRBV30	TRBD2	CAWSLGTSGYSYEQYF	TGTGCCTGGAGCCTAGGGACTAGCGGGTACTCCTACGAGCAGTACTTC
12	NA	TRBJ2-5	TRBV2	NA	CARDNLGETQYF	TGTGCCAGGGACAATTTGGGGGAGACCCAGTACTTC
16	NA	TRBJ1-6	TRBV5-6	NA	CASSFRTGRNNSPLHF	TGTGCCAGCAGCTTCCGCACGGGACGGAATAATTCACCCCTCCACTTT
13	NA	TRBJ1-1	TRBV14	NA	CASRIGLNTEAFF	TGTGCCAGCAGGATTGGGTTGAACACTGAAGCTTTCTTT
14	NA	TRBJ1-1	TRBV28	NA	CASRPADRWTEAFF	TGTGCCAGCAGGCCTGCTGACAGGTGGACTGAAGCTTTCTTT
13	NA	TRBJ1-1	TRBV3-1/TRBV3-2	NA	CASSQDRGRKAFF	TGTGCCAGCAGCCAAGACCGGGGCAGGAAAGCTTTCTTT
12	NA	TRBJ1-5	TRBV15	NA	CATSRDHQPQHF	TGTGCCACCAGCAGAGATCACCAGCCCCAGCATTTT
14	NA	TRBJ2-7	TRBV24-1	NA	CATSEPGPPYEQYF	TGTGCCACCAGTGAACCGGGACCCCCCTACGAGCAGTACTTC
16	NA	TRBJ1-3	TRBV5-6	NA	CASSLRSWGSGNTIYF	TGTGCCAGCAGCTTGAGGTCTTGGGGATCTGGAAACACCATATATTTT
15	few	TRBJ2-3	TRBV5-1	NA	CASSLDGRNTDTQYF	TGCGCCAGCAGCTTGGACGGGAGAAACACAGATACGCAGTATTTT